These T cell receptor beta chains were read from a single sample in a study of OX40 agonist ivuxolimab in advanced cancers. TCRdb's table, derived via immunoSEQ multiplex PCR, lists solely in-frame clones and lacks some. The sample has roughly 74,000 clones; around 93% are singletons. The material sequenced was CD4+ or CD8+ T cells sorted from blood, taken in a trial of the OX40 agonist ivuxolimab. These receptors were obtained from an adult with an advanced solid tumor such as melanoma, head and neck, liver or kidney cancer. Each CDR3 is given with its conserved first and last residue. The order of the fields is V gene, clone size, J gene, D gene, CDR3 DNA, CDR3 protein. D genes are given only for firm matches. Clone sizes are given selectively: once, few, many, or a class where the clone is expanded.

>TRBV6-6|-|TRBJ2-3|TRBD2
TGTGCCAGCAGTTCACAGCGGGACCGCACAGATACGCAGTATTTT
CASSSQRDRTDTQYF
>TRBV11-2|-|TRBJ2-1|TRBD2
TGTGCCAGCAGCTTAGCTGGGGGGGTCCTCAATGAGCAGTTCTTC
CASSLAGGVLNEQFF
>TRBV2|-|TRBJ2-3|-
TGTGCCAGCAGTCATCTAGCGTCAGATACGCAGTATTTT
CASSHLASDTQYF
>TRBV7-9|-|TRBJ2-5|TRBD2
TGTGCCAGCAGGGAGCGGGGGGGCATTCAAGAGACCCAGTACTTC
CASRERGGIQETQYF
>TRBV28|-|TRBJ2-7|-
TGTGCCAGCAGTTTACTCACAGGGCCCGAGCAGTACTTC
CASSLLTGPEQYF
>TRBV5-4|once|TRBJ2-1|-
TGTGCCAGCAGCGCATTTAGCGCGGGCCGCAATGAGCAGTTCTTC
CASSAFSAGRNEQFF
>TRBV9|-|TRBJ1-1|-
TGTGCCAGCAGCCCTAGAGGGGTAATGAACACTGAAGCTTTCTTT
CASSPRGVMNTEAFF
>TRBV10-3|-|TRBJ2-7|-
TGTGCGGTGACCGACGCCGCCTACGAGCAGTACTTC
CAVTDAAYEQYF
>TRBV16|-|TRBJ2-7|-
TGTGCCAGCAACCGGGGCCCGACAGGACCTTCCTACGAGCAGTACTTC
CASNRGPTGPSYEQYF
>TRBV4-1|once|TRBJ1-4|-
TGCGCCAGCAGCCAGGAATCGCCTGGGAGTGAAAAACTGTTTTTT
CASSQESPGSEKLFF
>TRBV15|-|TRBJ1-2|TRBD1
TGTGCCACCAGAGAGGGGGCTCTCTCACTTGGCTACACCTTC
CATREGALSLGYTF
>TRBV7-9|few|TRBJ1-6|TRBD1
TGTGCCAGCAGCCCCTTAGTGGAGGACAGGGACTCACCCCTCCACTTT
CASSPLVEDRDSPLHF
>TRBV10-1|-|TRBJ1-4|-
TGCGCCAGCAGTGAAGGACGGGGGGATGAAAAACTGTTTTTT
CASSEGRGDEKLFF
>TRBV5-1|-|TRBJ2-5|TRBD1
TGCGCCAGCAGCTTAGGACAGGGGGTAGGGTACCAAGAGACCCAGTACTTC
CASSLGQGVGYQETQYF
>TRBV7-7|-|TRBJ2-1|TRBD2
TGTGCTAGCAGCCCAGAGGCGGGGGGGCCGGTAGATGAGCAGTTCTTC
CASSPEAGGPVDEQFF
>TRBV30|-|TRBJ2-3|-
TGTGCCTGGACCCTCGGGGTAGCGTACACAGATACGCAGTATTTT
CAWTLGVAYTDTQYF
>TRBV7-2|-|TRBJ2-2|-
TGTGCCAGCAGCTTAGCCGGGGGCGGGGAGCTGTTTTTT
CASSLAGGGELFF
>TRBV7-9|-|TRBJ2-4|-
TGTGCCAGCTCAGGGGCCAAAAACATTCAGTACTTC
CASSGAKNIQYF
>TRBV9|once|TRBJ2-1|TRBD1
TGTGCCAGCAGCGTAGCCAAGGACAGGGTCGGAGATAATGAGCAGTTCTTC
CASSVAKDRVGDNEQFF
>TRBV6-5|-|TRBJ2-3|-
TGTGCCAGCAGTTACCGACGGTTCTACGCCACAGATACGCAGTATTTT
CASSYRRFYATDTQYF
>TRBV13|-|TRBJ2-4|-
TGTGCCAGCAGCGCACTCAACGACCGGGACACCGAGGGATTC
CASSALNDRDTEGF
>TRBV5-4|-|TRBJ1-4|-
TGTGCCAGCAGCTCACTCGGGGGGACTAATGAAAAACTGTTTTTT
CASSSLGGTNEKLFF
>TRBV9|-|TRBJ1-2|TRBD1
TGTGCCAGCAGCGACCAGGGGGGTAGAGGCTACACCTTC
CASSDQGGRGYTF
>TRBV6-5|-|TRBJ1-2|-
TGTGCCAGCAGTCTACTTACCGGGGGGAACTATGGCTACACCTTC
CASSLLTGGNYGYTF
>TRBV27|-|TRBJ2-7|-
TGTGCCAGCAGCCCTCTGTTACGTGATTTCGAGCAGTACTTC
CASSPLLRDFEQYF
>TRBV11-2|-|TRBJ2-7|-
TGTGCCAGCAGCTTTGAATTTAGCGGAGAGGAGCAGTACTTC
CASSFEFSGEEQYF
>TRBV7-8|-|TRBJ2-7|TRBD2
TGTGCCAGCAGCTTTGAGCTAGCGGGGTTCTCCTACGAGCAGTACTTC
CASSFELAGFSYEQYF
>TRBV6-5|-|TRBJ1-1|-
TGTGCCAGCAGTTACTCTCTCACAGGGCGAACGGCTGAAGCTTTCTTT
CASSYSLTGRTAEAFF
>TRBV5-6|-|TRBJ1-2|-
TGTGCCAGCAGCTTAGGGTTCCAGGGAGGTAGGAATGGCTACACCTTC
CASSLGFQGGRNGYTF
>TRBV6-5|-|TRBJ1-4|TRBD1
TGTGCCAGCAGGAAGACAGGGGAGGAAAAACTGTTTTTT
CASRKTGEEKLFF
>TRBV29-1|-|TRBJ2-4|-
TGCAGCGTTGACACAGGGTTTGGGGCCAAAAACATTCAGTACTTC
CSVDTGFGAKNIQYF
>TRBV4-1|-|TRBJ1-4|-
TGCGCCAGCAGCCCCCAAGAGGGGGGTAATGAAAAACTGTTTTTT
CASSPQEGGNEKLFF
>TRBV2|-|TRBJ2-7|-
TGTGCCAGCAGCCTCACCCATCCGAGGGACCACGAGCAGTACTTC
CASSLTHPRDHEQYF
>TRBV5-1|-|TRBJ2-5|-
TGCGCCAGCACCCCATGGGGGTCGGGCGAGGAGACCCAGTACTTC
CASTPWGSGEETQYF
>TRBV7-2|-|TRBJ2-7|-
TGTGCCAGCAGCTTAGTCGCGGTGTCCTACGAGCAGTACTTC
CASSLVAVSYEQYF
>TRBV25-1|-|TRBJ2-3|-
TGTGCCAGCAGTGAGGGAGATACGCAGTATTTT
CASSEGDTQYF